The 27 T cell receptor beta chains presented below share a single source sample, sequenced in a study of cytomegalovirus exposure and HLA in healthy donors. Primers: 60 Vbeta forward and 13 Jbeta reverse. The method was immunoSEQ multiplex PCR; TCRdb's version includes in-frame clones alone and lacks a portion of them. Among about 160,000 clones listed, roughly 80% were seen once. The sequenced material came from PBMCs. These receptor sequences come from a girl aged 2 to 10 in good health and CMV-seropositive.

The V gene is TRBV5-6, the J gene TRBJ2-3; 8 nucleotides align to TRBD2. V was pared by 4 bases and J by 0 bases, with 4 bases of the junction left unmatched. This CDR3 is built from 15 residues. Germline V gene data show CDR1 as SGHDT and CDR2 as YYEEEE. The CDR3 loop is CASSVLAGSTDTQYF. CDR3 nucleotide sequence: TGTGCCAGCAGCGTCTTAGCGGGAAGCACAGATACGCAGTATTTT.

V is TRBV7-9 and J is TRBJ2-3; no firm D call. Germline V CDR1 and CDR2: SEHNR, FQNEAQ (reference sequence). This CDR3 has 12 residues. With 5 bases removed from V and 2 bases from J, the gap between germline ends came to 5 bases. In nucleotides, the CDR3 is TGTGCCAGCAGCCTCTTCACAGATACGCAGTATTTT. Its translation: CASSLFTDTQYF.

The rearrangement joins TRBV5-4 to TRBJ1-5, with TRBD1 as a possible D gene (5 bases). V was cut by 4 bases and J by 1 base, with 15 bases left in between. The CDR3 has 16 amino acids. Looked up from germline, CDR1 is SGHNT and CDR2 is YYREEE (reference sequence). The CDR3 region is CASSLGGGASNQPQHF. CDR3 sequence (DNA): TGTGCCAGCAGCCTCGGTGGAGGGGCAAGCAATCAGCCCCAGCATTTT. The full variable domain, rest sourced from reference TRBV5-4 and TRBJ1-5, is ETGVTQSPTHLIKTRGQQVTLRCSSQSGHNTVSWYQQALGQGPQFIFQYYREEENGRGNFPPRFSGLQFPNYSSELNVNALELDDSALYLCASSLGGGASNQPQHFGDGTRLSIL.

The chain employs TRBV19 and TRBJ1-1, with a possible D match to TRBD1 (6 bases). The CDR3 loop spans 15 amino acids. Germline CDR1 and CDR2: LNHDA and SQIVND (reference sequence). V shed 3 bases and J shed 0 bases, with 11 bases lying between them. DNA of the CDR3: TGTGCCAGTAGTATGGGCAGGGGTTTGAACACTGAAGCTTTCTTT. Encoded protein: CASSMGRGLNTEAFF. Using reference TRBV19 and TRBJ1-1 for the parts outside the CDR3, the full variable domain is DGGITQSPKYLFRKEGQNVTLSCEQNLNHDAMYWYRQDPGQGLRLIYYSQIVNDFQKGDIAEGYSVSREKKESFPLTVTSAQKNPTAFYLCASSMGRGLNTEAFFGQGTRLTVV.

The V gene is TRBV7-9, the J gene TRBJ1-4; the D gene is possibly TRBD1 (6 bases). CDR3 length: 13 residues. V gave up 5 bases and J gave up 9 bases, with 13 bases separating them. Germline V lookup: CDR1 SEHNR, CDR2 FQNEAQ (reference sequence). The CDR3 reads CASSGEDRQKLFF. The DNA of the CDR3 is TGTGCCAGCAGCGGGGAAGACAGGCAAAAACTGTTTTTT. The variable domain in full, completed from reference TRBV7-9 and TRBJ1-4, reads DTGVSQNPRHKITKRGQNVTFRCDPISEHNRLYWYRQTLGQGPEFLTYFQNEAQLEKSRLLSDRFSAERPKGSFSTLEIQRTEQGDSAMYLCASSGEDRQKLFFGSGTQLSVL.

The chain has TRBV6-6 and TRBJ1-4, with D perhaps TRBD1 (6 bases). V was shortened by 5 bases and J by 4 bases, with 11 bases between the two germline ends. The CDR3 sequence is 14 residues long. The germline V gene encodes CDR1 MNHNY and CDR2 SVGAGI (reference sequence). CDR3 bases: TGTGCCAGCAGTCCTAGGGGGAGTAATGAAAAACTGTTTTTT. Its translation is CASSPRGSNEKLFF.

J is TRBJ2-2 and V is TRBV7-9; 8 bases are a match to TRBD1. The germline CDR1 and CDR2 sequences are SEHNR and FQNEAQ (reference sequence). The CDR3 covers 14 residues. V lost 5 bases, J lost 7 bases, and 6 bases stayed unmatched. The CDR3 DNA sequence: TGTGCCAGCAGCATGGGACAGGCCCTCGGGGAGCTGTTTTTT. Residues: CASSMGQALGELFF.

The V call is TRBV27, the J call TRBJ2-5; perhaps TRBD1 as D (5 bases). Looked up from germline, CDR1 is MNHEY and CDR2 is SMNVEV (reference sequence). V shed 0 bases and J shed 7 bases, with 9 bases lying between them. CDR3 length: 13 residues. As DNA, the CDR3 is TGTGCCAGCAGTTTATCAGGGGATGGGACCCAGTACTTC. It translates to CASSLSGDGTQYF.

The chain joins TRBV5-1 to TRBJ2-3; a possible D gene is TRBD1 (6 bases). Germline V gives CDR1 SGHRS, CDR2 YFSETQ. The V end lost 2 bases, the J end lost 4 bases, and 11 bases lay between the germline ends. This CDR3 spans 14 amino acids. The CDR3 coding sequence is TGCGCCAGCAGCTTTCAGGGGCGCGCAGATACGCAGTATTTT. This translates into CASSFQGRADTQYF.

This clone has a handful of counts. The V and J genes are TRBV19 and TRBJ1-1; TRBD1 agrees at 7 bases. CDR3 length equals 14 residues. Trimming cost V 5 bases and J 4 bases; bases outside gene matches: 7. Germline V gene sequence: CDR1 LNHDA, CDR2 SQIVND (reference sequence). CDR3 in amino acids: CASSQGGAGTEAFF. The CDR3 DNA is TGTGCCAGTAGTCAAGGGGGCGCGGGCACTGAAGCTTTCTTT.

The chain carries TRBV28 and TRBJ2-1; 11 nucleotides align to TRBD2. The ends lost 5 bases at V and 0 bases at J; junction bases unmatched: 3. This CDR3 is 16 amino acids long. Looked up from germline, CDR1 is MDHEN and CDR2 is SYDVKM. CDR3 nucleotide sequence: TGTGCCAGCAGTAGAGGGACTAGCGGCTCCTACAATGAGCAGTTCTTC. Its translation: CASSRGTSGSYNEQFF. The variable domain in full, with the rest retrieved from reference TRBV28 and TRBJ2-1, is DVKVTQSSRYLVKRTGEKVFLECVQDMDHENMFWYRQDPGLGLRLIYFSYDVKMKEKGDIPEGYSVSREKKERFSLILESASTNQTSMYLCASSRGTSGSYNEQFFGPGTRLTVL.

V and J are TRBV4-1 and TRBJ2-1; the D gene is possibly TRBD2 (6 bases). V gave up 2 bases and J gave up 0 bases, with 20 bases separating them. The CDR3 runs to 19 residues. Germline V gene sequence: CDR1 MGHRA, CDR2 YSYEKL. The chain's CDR3 is CASSQHGTGTLSSYNEQFF. The CDR3, as DNA: TGCGCCAGCAGCCAACACGGAACCGGGACTTTAAGCTCCTACAATGAGCAGTTCTTC.

This sequence joins TRBV4-1 and TRBJ2-7; 8 bases align to TRBD2. Looked up from germline, CDR1 is MGHRA and CDR2 is YSYEKL. V trimming: 1 base; J trimming: 0 bases; junction bases outside the gene matches: 2. The CDR3 extends over 15 amino acids. The CDR3 DNA follows: TGCGCCAGCAGCCAAGCGGGAGGGAGCTCCTACGAGCAGTACTTC. Protein product: CASSQAGGSSYEQYF.

This clone was found a few times. The chain uses TRBV30 and TRBJ2-2; D uncertain. With 2 bases removed from V and 1 base from J, the gap between germline ends came to 11 bases. Per the germline V gene, CDR1 is GTSNPN and CDR2 is SVGIG (reference sequence). The CDR3 is 15 amino acids. CDR3 DNA sequence: TGTGCCTGGAGTCCAGGCTATTTGAACACCGGGGAGCTGTTTTTT. It translates to CAWSPGYLNTGELFF.

This clone has a single count. This chain connects TRBV27 to TRBJ2-5; D possibly corresponds to TRBD1 (6 bases). This CDR3 spans 15 amino acids. Trimming removed 5 bases from V and 1 base from J, with 14 bases in between. Germline-derived CDR1 and CDR2 are MNHEY and SMNVEV (reference sequence). CDR3 DNA: TGTGCCAGCAGTGCATTTCAGGGGTCCCAAGAGACCCAGTACTTC. Protein: CASSAFQGSQETQYF.

The rearrangement links TRBV5-1 to TRBJ2-3, with D perhaps matching TRBD2 (6 bases). There are 15 residues in the CDR3. The germline V and J ends were trimmed by 4 bases and 5 bases, with 17 bases remaining between them. Germline CDR1 reads SGHRS; CDR2 reads YFSETQ. CDR3 bases: TGCGCCAGCAGCCCACCGGCGGGATTTGGAGATACGCAGTATTTT. Its translation is CASSPPAGFGDTQYF.

The chain carries TRBV19 and TRBJ2-5; D uncertain. V was trimmed by 4 bases and J by 6 bases, leaving 15 bases between them. CDR1 and CDR2 (germline): LNHDA, SQIVND (reference sequence). This CDR3 has 14 residues. The CDR3, as DNA: TGTGCCAGTAGTACCCCAGAACTACCCAAGACCCAGTACTTC. It translates to CASSTPELPKTQYF. Full variable domain (rest looked up from reference TRBV19 and TRBJ2-5): DGGITQSPKYLFRKEGQNVTLSCEQNLNHDAMYWYRQDPGQGLRLIYYSQIVNDFQKGDIAEGYSVSREKKESFPLTVTSAQKNPTAFYLCASSTPELPKTQYFGPGTRLLVL.

The V and J genes are TRBV5-4 and TRBJ2-5; 9 bases are a match to TRBD1. In germline, CDR1 is SGHNT, CDR2 YYREEE (reference sequence). The V segment lost 4 bases and the J segment 5 bases; nucleotides outside the gene matches: 6. This CDR3 contains 14 residues. This CDR3 reads CASSRPGQGETQYF. The CDR3 nucleotides are TGTGCCAGCAGCCGTCCGGGACAGGGTGAGACCCAGTACTTC.

The rearrangement links TRBV6-5 to TRBJ2-2; 7 bases are shared with TRBD2. Germline V gene data show CDR1 as MNHEY and CDR2 as SVGAGI. Trimming cost V 11 bases and J 4 bases; bases outside gene matches: 7. This CDR3 contains 13 residues. The CDR3 loop reads CASRVAGTGELFF. The CDR3 bases are TGTGCCTCCAGGGTAGCGGGCACCGGGGAGCTGTTTTTT.

V usage is TRBV4-1 and J usage is TRBJ2-5, with TRBD1 matching over 9 bases. This CDR3 comprises 22 residues. Germline lookup yields CDR1 MGHRA and CDR2 YSYEKL. J lost 2 bases, V lost 1 base, and 23 bases had no gene match. The CDR3 loop is CASSQVTFSVSTGGQKQETQYF. For the CDR3, the DNA is TGCGCCAGCAGCCAAGTTACATTTAGCGTGTCAACAGGGGGCCAAAAACAAGAGACCCAGTACTTC.

V is TRBV27 and J is TRBJ2-7; D perhaps matches TRBD1 (6 bases). The CDR3 loop spans 16 amino acids. V dropped 0 bases and J dropped 2 bases, with 14 bases sitting between them. CDR1 MNHEY and CDR2 SMNVEV come from the germline V gene (reference sequence). The CDR3 DNA follows: TGTGCCAGCAGTTTATCGAAACGGGACATTACCTACGAGCAGTACTTC. It specifies CASSLSKRDITYEQYF.

The gene calls are TRBV7-2 and TRBJ2-7; D is ambiguous. Trimming shortened V by 4 bases and J by 2 bases, and 12 bases separated the two germline ends. The CDR3 is made up of 14 amino acids. CDR1 and CDR2 (germline): SGHTA, FQGNSA. The CDR3 bases are TGTGCCAGCAGCTCCCGTTCCGGTCCCTACGAGCAGTACTTC. Translating gives CASSSRSGPYEQYF.

The chain joins TRBV11-2 to TRBJ1-2; TRBD1 aligns across 7 bases. The CDR3 length is 16 residues. In germline, CDR1 is SGHAT, CDR2 FQNNGV. The trim removed 4 bases at V and 0 bases at J, leaving 8 bases unmatched. The CDR3 is CASSSNRGTANYGYTF. Here the CDR3 DNA reads TGTGCCAGCAGCTCGAACCGTGGGACAGCTAACTATGGCTACACCTTC. The full variable domain, in which reference TRBV11-2 and TRBJ1-2 provide the parts outside the CDR3, is EAGVAQSPRYKIIEKRQSVAFWCNPISGHATLYWYQQILGQGPKLLIQFQNNGVVDDSQLPKDRFSAERLKGVDSTLKIQPAKLEDSAVYLCASSSNRGTANYGYTFGSGTRLTVV.

CDR3 nucleotide sequence: TGCGCCAGCAGGGGAGCGAACACTGAAGCTTTCTTT. Its protein is CASRGANTEAFF. This chain joins TRBV5-1 and TRBJ1-1, with D unresolved. V shed 5 bases and J shed 1 base, with 6 bases lying between them. There are 12 residues in the CDR3. Germline assignment: CDR1 SGHRS and CDR2 YFSETQ.

The rearrangement joins TRBV7-9 to TRBJ2-3; 9 bases match TRBD2. Germline V lookup: CDR1 SEHNR, CDR2 FQNEAQ (reference sequence). V lost 1 base and J lost 5; bases outside the gene matches: 4. The CDR3 loop spans 15 amino acids. The CDR3 sequence: CASSLVAGVRDTQYF. The CDR3 nucleotides are TGTGCCAGCAGCTTAGTAGCGGGAGTAAGAGATACGCAGTATTTT.

This rearrangement joins TRBV5-1 to TRBJ2-1; D is uncertain. The CDR3 contains 14 residues. Deletions cut 4 bases from V and 2 bases from J, with 10 bases between. CDR1 SGHRS and CDR2 YFSETQ come from the germline V gene. The CDR3 spells CASSPQVAYNEQFF. The CDR3 DNA is TGCGCCAGCAGCCCGCAGGTTGCCTACAATGAGCAGTTCTTC.

The CDR3 nucleotides are TGTGCCAGCAGCACGCAGGGTGTGCTGTTTTTT. Translated: CASSTQGVLFF. The chain links TRBV7-9 to TRBJ2-2; tentative D call: TRBD1 (5 bases). Between the trimmed V and J ends, which lost 5 bases and 13 bases, there was a span of 11 bases. This CDR3 has 11 residues. The germline V gene has CDR1 SEHNR and CDR2 FQNEAQ (reference sequence).